This TCR beta chain was recovered during a study of blood T cell repertoires in COVID-19. Study-wide context: Collection of acute and convalescent COVID-19 samples took place in the United States, Italy and Spain. From T cells, B-cell-depleted T cells, or PBMCs came the material, which was cDNA or gDNA.

Here immunoSEQ multiplex PCR was the method, and the copy in TCRdb shows in-frame clones only, minus some. The data show 120,000 to 150,000 clones, approximately 80% seen once. Deletions cut 4 bases from V and 6 bases from J, with 7 bases between. The CDR3 covers 12 residues. The germline V gene encodes CDR1 SGHNT and CDR2 YYREEE (reference sequence). The chain is built from TRBV5-4 and TRBJ2-2; D call uncertain. The sequencing sample was made of peripheral blood. This receptor was taken from a human donor in a cohort sampled during active COVID-19. CDR3: CASSLSPGELFF. In nucleotides, the CDR3 is TGTGCCAGCAGCCTTAGCCCCGGGGAGCTGTTTTTT.